One sample yielded the 23 T cell receptor beta chains listed below, sequenced in a study of vaccination and CD4 T cells after COVID-19. These TCRs' antigens remain unknown. The Oncomine TCR Beta short-read assay was applied to DNA of cultured CD4+ T cells. TCRdb reanalysed the PCR reads using MiXCR and keeps one entry per CDR3 protein. The sample consists of about 15,000 distinct CDR3 sequences, about 40% of them appearing once. Treatment noted: approximately 9-day PBMC culture with coronavirus spike peptide pools or control peptides (ViraFEST assay). Sequenced input: cultured CD4+ T cells from blood. Source of these receptors: a human donor with COVID-19.

In this sample, this clonotype turned up a few times. DNA of the CDR3: TGTGCCACCAGCAGGGGAGGCAGGGAGGACTATGGCTACACCTTC. Translated, it gives CATSRGGREDYGYTF. The J gene is TRBJ1-2, the V gene TRBV15; D is possibly TRBD1 (5 bases). V lost 3 bases, J lost 3 bases, and 14 bases lay in between. In germline, CDR1 is LNHNV, CDR2 YYDKDF (reference sequence). The CDR3 covers 15 residues.

J is TRBJ2-1 and V is TRBV5-4; unclear D gene. This CDR3 is 15 amino acids long. V lost 2 bases and J 0 bases, leaving 9 bases between the germline ends. The germline V gene has CDR1 SGHNT and CDR2 YYREEE (reference sequence). CDR3 nucleotides: TGTGCCAGCAGCTTTGAGGCCTACTCCTACAATGAGCAGTTCTTC. Amino acids: CASSFEAYSYNEQFF.

This clonotype was counted between two and nine times. DNA for the CDR3: TGCAGTGCAGGCTTGTCGGGGGCGGAACAGCCCCAGCATTTT. This encodes CSAGLSGAEQPQHF. V is TRBV20-1 and J is TRBJ1-5, with D tentatively TRBD1 (6 bases). There are 14 residues in the CDR3. Germline CDR1 reads DFQATT; CDR2 reads SNEGSKA (reference sequence). V was trimmed by 6 bases and J by 7 bases, leaving 19 bases between them.

The chain couples TRBV9 to TRBJ2-1, with a tentative D call TRBD1 (5 bases). V was cut by 0 bases and J by 6 bases, with 10 bases left in between. The CDR3 length is 14 residues. From germline, CDR1 is SGDLS and CDR2 YYNGEE. CDR3 DNA sequence: TGTGCCAGCAGCGTAGGGGGCGCGCCCAATGAGCAGTTCTTC. Translating gives CASSVGGAPNEQFF.

The rearrangement uses TRBV20-1 and TRBJ1-1; 11 bases map to TRBD1. J was trimmed by 6 bases and V by 3 bases; bases with no gene match: 3. The CDR3 loop spans 13 amino acids. From germline, CDR1 is DFQATT and CDR2 SNEGSKA (reference sequence). CDR3 sequence: CSARDRGRAEAFF. The CDR3 coding sequence is TGCAGTGCTAGGGACAGGGGGCGGGCTGAAGCTTTCTTT.

The V gene is TRBV6-1, the J gene TRBJ2-3; 8 bases match TRBD2. CDR1 is MNHNS, CDR2 SASEGT, per germline. The CDR3 consists of 17 residues. Trimming at V came to 5 bases and at J to 6 bases, leaving 16 bases not matched to a gene. The CDR3 DNA sequence: TGTGCCAGCAGTCGGGAGGGGGGGGGGGGCCTGTGGGATACGCAGTATTTT. Translation gives CASSREGGGGLWDTQYF.

This sequence joins TRBV28 and TRBJ1-6, with D perhaps TRBD1 (6 bases). Germline CDR1 reads MDHEN; CDR2 reads SYDVKM. CDR3 length equals 21 residues. Deletions cut 5 bases from V and 4 bases from J, with 30 bases between. This CDR3 is CASSKPTGGGTLAKYNSPLHF. CDR3 DNA sequence: TGTGCCAGCAGTAAACCCACTGGGGGCGGTACCTTAGCAAAATATAATTCACCCCTCCACTTT.

The J gene is TRBJ1-1, the V gene TRBV7-2; D is possibly TRBD1 (5 bases). Trimming took off 1 base at V and 12 bases at J, with 18 bases between the two ends. CDR3 length equals 14 residues. The germline V gene encodes CDR1 SGHTA and CDR2 FQGNSA. The CDR3 DNA reads TGTGCCAGCAGCTTAGAGACGGGACTTGGGGTACCTTTCTTT. Translating gives CASSLETGLGVPFF. The entire variable domain, with the rest obtained from reference TRBV7-2 and TRBJ1-1, is as follows: GAGVSQSPSNKVTEKGKDVELRCDPISGHTALYWYRQSLGQGLEFLIYFQGNSAPDKSGLPSDRFSAERTGGSVSTLTIQRTQQEDSAVYLCASSLETGLGVPFFGQGTRLTVV.

V usage is TRBV15 and J usage is TRBJ2-7; 7 nucleotides agree with TRBD1. After removal of 0 bases from V and 4 bases from J, the junction contained 6 bases not matched to a gene. This CDR3 has 15 amino acids. The germline V gene encodes CDR1 LNHNV and CDR2 YYDKDF (reference sequence). CDR3 sequence (DNA): TGTGCCACCAGCAGAGATTTAGGGGGCGGGTACGAGCAGTACTTC. It is translated as CATSRDLGGGYEQYF.

The V gene is TRBV30, the J gene TRBJ2-1; 8 bases match TRBD2. Germline assignment: CDR1 GTSNPN and CDR2 SVGIG (reference sequence). After removal of 4 bases from V and 9 bases from J, the junction contained 8 bases not matched to a gene. This CDR3 is 13 amino acids long. The CDR3 protein is CAWTASGRGEQFF. The CDR3 bases are TGTGCCTGGACAGCTAGCGGGCGGGGTGAGCAGTTCTTC.

This clonotype has just a few counts. The chain couples TRBV2 to TRBJ1-2, with 7 bases matching TRBD1. Germline V CDR1 and CDR2: SNHLY, FYNNEI. This CDR3 contains 13 residues. With 6 bases clipped from V and 2 bases from J, the junction kept 3 bases outside the gene matches. CDR3 bases: TGTGCCAGCAGCCCGGACAGGAACTATGGCTACACCTTC. Its protein product is CASSPDRNYGYTF.

The V and J genes are TRBV29-1 and TRBJ1-1; D gene unclear. Germline CDR1 and CDR2: SQVTM and ANQGSEA. Trimming removed 4 bases from V and 0 bases from J, with 9 bases in between. The CDR3 extends over 13 amino acids. The CDR3 is CSVGGSLNTEAFF. DNA for the CDR3: TGCAGCGTTGGTGGGTCCCTGAACACTGAAGCTTTCTTT.

This chain connects TRBV4-2 to TRBJ2-7; tentatively, D is TRBD1 (5 bases). The CDR3 covers 14 residues. The V end lost 1 base, the J end lost 2 bases, and 9 bases lay between the germline ends. Germline values: CDR1 LGHNA, CDR2 YNFKEQ. Here the CDR3 DNA reads TGTGCCAGCAGCCAAGGGCAGGGCACCTACGAGCAGTACTTC. This encodes CASSQGQGTYEQYF.

The chain's CDR3 is CSASSRGGTNEKLFF. Written as DNA, the CDR3 is TGCAGTGCTAGTTCCAGGGGTGGAACTAATGAAAAACTGTTTTTT. The chain joins TRBV20-1 to TRBJ1-4; D is possibly TRBD1 (6 bases). Trimming stripped 3 bases from V and 1 base from J, with 12 bases between. Germline CDR1 reads DFQATT; CDR2 reads SNEGSKA (reference sequence). The CDR3 is made up of 15 amino acids.

This clonotype was recorded a few times. The chain recombines TRBV19 with TRBJ1-5; TRBD1 might be the D (5 bases). V dropped 4 bases and J dropped 6 bases, with 13 bases sitting between them. CDR1 is LNHDA, CDR2 SQIVND, per germline (reference sequence). The CDR3 length is 14 residues. The CDR3 nucleotides read TGTGCCAGTAGTACCGGGACCGTGCGTCAGCCCCAGCATTTT. It yields the protein CASSTGTVRQPQHF. The full variable domain, in which reference TRBV19 and TRBJ1-5 provide the parts outside the CDR3, is DGGITQSPKYLFRKEGQNVTLSCEQNLNHDAMYWYRQDPGQGLRLIYYSQIVNDFQKGDIAEGYSVSREKKESFPLTVTSAQKNPTAFYLCASSTGTVRQPQHFGDGTRLSIL.

The V call is TRBV27, the J call TRBJ2-7; no firm D call. This CDR3 contains 14 residues. The germline V gene has CDR1 MNHEY and CDR2 SMNVEV (reference sequence). V lost 6 bases, J lost 0 bases, and 12 bases lay in between. The CDR3, as DNA: TGTGCCAGCAGCAACCGAGTAAGCTCCTACGAGCAGTACTTC. It is translated as CASSNRVSSYEQYF.

V is TRBV10-1 and J is TRBJ2-3; TRBD1 is a possible D gene (5 bases). CDR3 length: 13 amino acids. The germline V and J ends were trimmed by 9 bases and 1 base, with 11 bases remaining between them. Germline loops: CDR1 WNHNN, CDR2 SYGVQD (reference sequence). CDR3 amino acids: CARFGAGTDTQYF. For the CDR3, the DNA is TGCGCCAGGTTTGGGGCTGGCACAGATACGCAGTATTTT.

This chain links TRBV6-1 with TRBJ2-3; 8 bases are shared with TRBD2. With V trimmed by 9 bases and J by 5 bases, 10 bases remained unmatched. The germline V gene encodes CDR1 MNHNS and CDR2 SASEGT. This CDR3 spans 14 amino acids. The DNA for the CDR3 is TGTGCCAGTTCCGGGGGGGGGCAAGTAGATACGCAGTATTTT. Translation: CASSGGGQVDTQYF.

The chain joins TRBV11-2 to TRBJ2-5, with D uncertain. Trimming removed 1 base at V and 2 bases at J, with 11 bases between. Per the germline V gene, CDR1 is SGHAT and CDR2 is FQNNGV. The CDR3 loop spans 15 amino acids. The CDR3 reads CASSLVAGKQETQYF. The CDR3 DNA reads TGTGCCAGCAGCTTAGTTGCTGGTAAGCAAGAGACCCAGTACTTC. The full variable domain, completed using reference TRBV11-2 and TRBJ2-5, is EAGVAQSPRYKIIEKRQSVAFWCNPISGHATLYWYQQILGQGPKLLIQFQNNGVVDDSQLPKDRFSAERLKGVDSTLKIQPAKLEDSAVYLCASSLVAGKQETQYFGPGTRLLVL.

The chain joins TRBV12-3 or TRBV12-4 to TRBJ2-3; 9 nucleotides agree with TRBD1. This CDR3 is 20 amino acids long. V lost 4 bases, J lost 2 bases, and 19 bases stayed unmatched. DNA for the CDR3: TGTGCCAGCAGTTGGCGGACAGGGGACCTACTACCCTCCACCACAGATACGCAGTATTTT. This codes for CASSWRTGDLLPSTTDTQYF.

The genes are TRBV20-1 and TRBJ2-2, with D uncertain. V dropped 5 bases and J dropped 6 bases, with 13 bases sitting between them. Germline V gives CDR1 DFQATT, CDR2 SNEGSKA (reference sequence). This CDR3 contains 13 residues. The CDR3 reads CSAPRQKAGELFF. CDR3 DNA: TGCAGTGCTCCACGGCAGAAGGCCGGGGAGCTGTTTTTT.

The chain has TRBV19 and TRBJ1-2; 7 bases agree with TRBD1. Germline CDR1 reads LNHDA; CDR2 reads SQIVND (reference sequence). Trimming cost V 3 bases and J 4 bases; bases outside gene matches: 8. The CDR3 totals 15 residues. The DNA for the CDR3 is TGTGCCAGTAGTATGGGACAGTTATCATTCTATGGCTACACCTTC. Protein product: CASSMGQLSFYGYTF. The variable domain in full, completed from reference TRBV19 and TRBJ1-2, reads DGGITQSPKYLFRKEGQNVTLSCEQNLNHDAMYWYRQDPGQGLRLIYYSQIVNDFQKGDIAEGYSVSREKKESFPLTVTSAQKNPTAFYLCASSMGQLSFYGYTFGSGTRLTVV.

This clonotype was counted between two and nine times. The chain couples TRBV20-1 to TRBJ1-1; 7 bases agree with TRBD1. V trimming: 4 bases; J trimming: 2 bases; junction bases outside the gene matches: 4. The CDR3 contains 13 residues. Germline-derived CDR1 and CDR2 are DFQATT and SNEGSKA (reference sequence). CDR3 region: CSAKGQSNTEAFF. The CDR3 region has the DNA TGCAGTGCTAAGGGACAGTCAAACACTGAAGCTTTCTTT.